This T cell receptor (beta chain) is from a study of blood T cells in healthy people across ages. Every donor gave 9 to 10 milliliters of peripheral blood. This CDR3 has 15 residues. Germline V CDR1 and CDR2: SEHNR, FQNEAQ (reference sequence). Trimming removed 0 bases at V and 4 bases at J, with 9 bases between. The sample holds many counts of this clonotype. Primed by a sample-barcoded 5' primer and a J-beta primer mix, a second PCR proceeded for 7 to 11 cycles. TCRdb used MiXCR to reprocess the 5' RACE reads, holding one entry per CDR3 protein. The sample carries roughly 680,000 distinct CDR3 sequences, about 21% recorded once.

The V gene is TRBV7-9, the J gene TRBJ2-2, with D maybe TRBD1 (6 bases). This clonotype originated in a man aged 65 to 79 in good health. Material: blood. CDR3 nucleotides: TGTGCCAGCAGCTTAGCGCAGGGGCGCACCGGGGAGCTGTTTTTT. This sequence encodes CASSLAQGRTGELFF. The full variable domain, in which reference TRBV7-9 and TRBJ2-2 provide the parts outside the CDR3, is DTGVSQNPRHKITKRGQNVTFRCDPISEHNRLYWYRQTLGQGPEFLTYFQNEAQLEKSRLLSDRFSAERPKGSFSTLEIQRTEQGDSAMYLCASSLAQGRTGELFFGEGSRLTVL.